A single sample gave rise to the 21 T cell receptor beta chains below, sequenced in a study of chemoradiotherapy in HPV16-positive cancers. Repertoires were generated with immunoSEQ multiplex PCR, while TCRdb's copy carries only in-frame clones and drops some. This sample has 25,000 to 40,000 clones, with 89% found just once. The source was blood, collected from a patient who underwent chemoradiotherapy. Source of these receptors: a human donor with HPV-associated anogenital cancer.

By proportion, this clone is medium-sized. V is TRBV19 and J is TRBJ1-4; D remains unclear. Trimming took 8 bases from V and 1 from J, leaving 11 bases between them. The germline V gene has CDR1 LNHDA and CDR2 SQIVND (reference sequence). The CDR3 contains 14 residues. CDR3 in DNA: TGTGCCAGTTCCCGGGTCCTAACTAATGAAAAACTGTTTTTT. Amino acids: CASSRVLTNEKLFF.

The chain joins TRBV5-1 to TRBJ2-7, with no clear D. V was clipped by 4 bases and J by 1 base, with 21 bases between them. The length of the CDR3 is 17 residues. Per the germline V gene, CDR1 is SGHRS and CDR2 is YFSETQ. The CDR3 here is CASSPDPRRSTSYEQYF. The CDR3 region has the DNA TGCGCCAGCAGCCCGGACCCCCGACGGAGCACTTCCTACGAGCAGTACTTC.

The CDR3 here is CASRGDGQPQHF. The DNA of the CDR3 is TGTGCCAGCAGGGGAGACGGCCAGCCCCAGCATTTT. The chain combines TRBV2 with TRBJ1-5, with unresolved D. Trimming took off 6 bases at V and 7 bases at J, with 10 bases between the two ends. Germline V lookup: CDR1 SNHLY, CDR2 FYNNEI. The CDR3 consists of 12 residues.

Only one count was recorded for this clone. The J gene is TRBJ1-4, the V gene TRBV19, with D uncertain. Germline lookup yields CDR1 LNHDA and CDR2 SQIVND (reference sequence). Trimming shortened V by 3 bases and J by 0 bases, and 5 bases separated the two germline ends. The CDR3 loop spans 14 amino acids. The CDR3 protein is CASSIWATNEKLFF. In DNA form, the CDR3 reads TGTGCCAGTAGTATTTGGGCAACTAATGAAAAACTGTTTTTT.

This clone has just one count. The rearrangement links TRBV27 to TRBJ2-6; TRBD1 matches 7 bases. J gave up 1 base and V 6 bases, and 3 bases lay outside the gene matches. This CDR3 is 15 amino acids long. Germline V gene data show CDR1 as MNHEY and CDR2 as SMNVEV (reference sequence). DNA for the CDR3: TGTGCCAGCAGCCCAGGGGGTTCTGGGGCCAACGTCCTGACTTTC. Its protein product is CASSPGGSGANVLTF.

V gene TRBV5-6 combines with J gene TRBJ1-6, with D possibly TRBD1 on 6 matching bases. Germline assignment: CDR1 SGHDT and CDR2 YYEEEE. The CDR3 runs to 14 residues. Trimming cost V 4 bases and J 8 bases, with 13 bases left between them. CDR3 region: CASSMPGQYSPLHF. For the CDR3, the DNA is TGTGCCAGCAGCATGCCGGGACAATATTCACCCCTCCACTTT.

This clone appeared once. CDR3 nucleotides: TGTGCCAGCAGCTTGGTCAGGACATTGGAAGCTTTCTTT. It is translated as CASSLVRTLEAFF. This sequence joins TRBV5-5 and TRBJ1-1, with D possibly being TRBD1 (5 bases). CDR1 and CDR2 (germline): SGHKS, YYEKEE (reference sequence). V was shortened by 0 bases and J by 8 bases, with 11 bases between the two germline ends. This CDR3 region has 13 residues. Drawing the rest from reference TRBV5-5 and TRBJ1-1, the complete variable domain is DAGVTQSPTHLIKTRGQQVTLRCSPISGHKSVSWYQQVLGQGPQFIFQYYEKEERGRGNFPDRFSARQFPNYSSELNVNALLLGDSALYLCASSLVRTLEAFFGQGTRLTVV.

Notes on this clone: One end of the junction does not line up with germline, which may come from a read error. The chain is built from TRBV4-3 and TRBJ2-3; TRBD2 matches at 7 bases. Germline-derived CDR1 and CDR2 are LGHNA and YSLEER. This CDR3 is built from 16 residues. The CDR3 DNA reads TGCGCCAGCAGCCAAGATCTGGGAGGGTTCACAAATACGCAGTATTTT. Translated: CASSQDLGGFTNTQYF.

This clone was detected a few times. Other DNA sequences from this sample encode an identical CDR3 as well. This chain uses TRBV11-2 with TRBJ2-5; D gene uncertain. Germline CDR1 reads SGHAT; CDR2 reads FQNNGV. CDR3 length equals 14 residues. V was pared by 5 bases and J by 4 bases, with 14 bases between. CDR3 nucleotides: TGTGCCAGCAGCCTCGGACCCCTCGGAGAGACCCAGTACTTC. It specifies CASSLGPLGETQYF.

The chain recombines TRBV7-2 with TRBJ2-3; the D call may be TRBD1 or TRBD2 (6 bases each). Germline V lookup: CDR1 SGHTA, CDR2 FQGNSA. Trimming cost V 7 bases and J 5 bases, with 19 bases left between them. CDR3 length: 15 amino acids. The DNA for the CDR3 is TGTGCCAGCACCCTTTATGGGGGGCAAGGAGATACGCAGTATTTT. Amino acid sequence: CASTLYGGQGDTQYF.

This chain connects TRBV9 to TRBJ2-4; 8 bases are shared with TRBD1. The CDR3 is 16 residues long. The ends lost 4 bases at V and 5 bases at J; junction bases unmatched: 11. Germline V gene lookup returns CDR1 SGDLS and CDR2 YYNGEE. The CDR3 region is CASSSRRGQGQNIQYF. CDR3 DNA: TGTGCCAGCAGCTCCCGTCGAGGACAGGGCCAAAACATTCAGTACTTC.

The chain combines TRBV19 with TRBJ2-3; D is perhaps TRBD1 or TRBD2 (6 bases each). CDR1 and CDR2 from the germline V gene are LNHDA and SQIVND (reference sequence). The CDR3 covers 15 residues. V lost 3 bases to trimming and J lost 2 bases, with 12 bases between them. CDR3 region: CASSIGGRPTDTQYF. CDR3 DNA sequence: TGTGCCAGTAGTATTGGGGGGCGGCCCACAGATACGCAGTATTTT.

About this clone itself: The sample carries other DNA sequences with the same CDR3. V and J are TRBV29-1 and TRBJ1-1, with D perhaps matching TRBD1 (5 bases). From germline, CDR1 is SQVTM and CDR2 ANQGSEA. V was pared by 6 bases and J by 1 base, with 24 bases between. CDR3 length equals 17 residues. The CDR3 reads CSVKGQEAKGWNTEAFF. The CDR3 DNA is TGCAGCGTGAAGGGGCAGGAGGCCAAGGGTTGGAACACTGAAGCTTTCTTT.

V gene TRBV27 combines with J gene TRBJ2-5; TRBD1 aligns across 8 bases. The V gene end was trimmed by 8 bases and the J gene end by 4 bases; junction bases not matched to a gene: 18. This CDR3 comprises 17 residues. Germline V gene data show CDR1 as MNHEY and CDR2 as SMNVEV (reference sequence). The CDR3 loop is CASRKTGEGFIGETQYF. The CDR3 bases are TGTGCCAGCCGTAAGACAGGGGAAGGATTTATAGGAGAGACCCAGTACTTC.

This chain uses TRBV5-4 with TRBJ1-5, with 9 nucleotides matching TRBD1. Germline V gene lookup returns CDR1 SGHNT and CDR2 YYREEE (reference sequence). CDR3 length equals 18 residues. After removal of 2 bases from V and 4 bases from J, the junction contained 13 bases not matched to a gene. In nucleotides, the CDR3 is TGTGCCAGCAGCTTCCCATCCCCGACCGGGACAGGGAATCAGCCCCAGCATTTT. As protein: CASSFPSPTGTGNQPQHF.

V and J are TRBV7-6 and TRBJ2-3; D not resolved. The CDR3 spans 15 residues. Germline CDR1 SGHVS, CDR2 FNYEAQ. Between the trimmed V and J ends, which lost 0 bases and 0 bases, there was a span of 7 bases. The CDR3 here is CASSLASGSTDTQYF. The CDR3 DNA sequence: TGTGCCAGCAGCTTAGCATCGGGTAGCACAGATACGCAGTATTTT.

This chain uses TRBV2 with TRBJ2-5; D remains unclear. V was trimmed by 7 bases and J by 2 bases, leaving 5 bases between them. The CDR3 loop spans 11 amino acids. Per germline, CDR1 SNHLY and CDR2 FYNNEI. CDR3 protein: CASNSQETQYF. Written as DNA, the CDR3 is TGTGCCAGCAACAGTCAAGAGACCCAGTACTTC. The full variable domain, in which reference TRBV2 and TRBJ2-5 provide the parts outside the CDR3, is EPEVTQTPSHQVTQMGQEVILRCVPISNHLYFYWYRQILGQKVEFLVSFYNNEISEKSEIFDDQFSVERPDGSNFTLKIRSTKLEDSAMYFCASNSQETQYFGPGTRLLVL.

This chain joins TRBV6-1 and TRBJ1-2; D unclear. The CDR3 is 11 amino acids. V was cut by 6 bases and J by 4 bases, with 6 bases left in between. The germline CDR1 and CDR2 sequences are MNHNS and SASEGT. The CDR3 region is CASRQSYGYTF. The CDR3 DNA sequence: TGTGCCAGCAGACAGAGCTATGGCTACACCTTC.

This chain links TRBV30 with TRBJ2-7; 9 nucleotides align to TRBD1. V lost 5 bases, J lost 1 base, and 12 bases stayed unmatched. Germline V gives CDR1 GTSNPN, CDR2 SVGIG (reference sequence). This CDR3 has 16 amino acids. CDR3 sequence reads: CAWRDRAVRMSYEQYF. CDR3 DNA sequence: TGTGCCTGGCGGGACAGGGCGGTGAGGATGTCCTACGAGCAGTACTTC.

This clone was observed a single time. The CDR3 spells CASRPGQMNTEAFF. As DNA, the CDR3 is TGTGCCAGCAGACCTGGACAGATGAACACTGAAGCTTTCTTT. V is TRBV7-2 and J is TRBJ1-1; TRBD1 might be the D (6 bases). Trimming left V 6 bases short and J 0 bases short, with 11 bases between. Germline V gene data show CDR1 as SGHTA and CDR2 as FQGNSA. The CDR3 runs 14 residues.

This chain uses TRBV7-2 with TRBJ2-5, with D hard to call. The CDR3 is 15 residues long. Trimming took off 4 bases at V and 5 bases at J, with 17 bases between the two ends. Germline V lookup: CDR1 SGHTA, CDR2 FQGNSA. CDR3 protein: CASSSRPPEAETQYF. As DNA, the CDR3 is TGTGCCAGCAGCTCCCGGCCTCCCGAGGCGGAGACCCAGTACTTC.